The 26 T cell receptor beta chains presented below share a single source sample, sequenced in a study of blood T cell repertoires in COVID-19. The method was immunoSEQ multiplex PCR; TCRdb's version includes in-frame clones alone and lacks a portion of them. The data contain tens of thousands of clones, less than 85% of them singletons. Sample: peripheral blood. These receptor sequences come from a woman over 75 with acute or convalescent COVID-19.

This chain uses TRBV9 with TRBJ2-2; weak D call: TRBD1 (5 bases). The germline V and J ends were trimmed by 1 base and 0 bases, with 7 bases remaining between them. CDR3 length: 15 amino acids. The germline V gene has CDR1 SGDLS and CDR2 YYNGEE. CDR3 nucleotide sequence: TGTGCCAGCAGCGTAATACAGGCGAACACCGGGGAGCTGTTTTTT. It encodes CASSVIQANTGELFF.

CDR3 nucleotide sequence: TGTGCCAGCAGTTTTGGCCGGGGGGGGGTGGAGACCCAGTACTTC. This encodes CASSFGRGGVETQYF. The chain uses TRBV27 and TRBJ2-5; TRBD2 matches at 8 bases. The CDR3 sequence is 15 residues long. V gave up 3 bases and J gave up 5 bases; unmatched junction bases: 8. Germline V gene data show CDR1 as MNHEY and CDR2 as SMNVEV (reference sequence).

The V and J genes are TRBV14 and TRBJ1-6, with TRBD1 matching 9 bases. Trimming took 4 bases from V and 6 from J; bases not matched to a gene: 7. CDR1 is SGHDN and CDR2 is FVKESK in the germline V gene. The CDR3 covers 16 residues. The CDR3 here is CASSRGQGSTNSPLHF. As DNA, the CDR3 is TGTGCCAGCAGCCGCGGACAGGGGTCCACTAATTCACCCCTCCACTTT.

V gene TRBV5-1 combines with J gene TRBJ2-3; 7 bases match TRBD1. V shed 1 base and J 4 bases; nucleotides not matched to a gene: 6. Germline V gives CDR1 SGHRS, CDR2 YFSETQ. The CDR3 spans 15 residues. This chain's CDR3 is CASSLLHRGADTQYF. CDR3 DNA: TGCGCCAGCAGCTTGTTACACAGGGGCGCAGATACGCAGTATTTT.

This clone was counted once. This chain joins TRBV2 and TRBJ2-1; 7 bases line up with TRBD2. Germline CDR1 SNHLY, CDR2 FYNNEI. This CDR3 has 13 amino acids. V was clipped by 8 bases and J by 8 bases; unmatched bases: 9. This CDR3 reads CASLIRLADEQFF. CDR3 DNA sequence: TGTGCCAGCCTCATTCGACTAGCTGATGAGCAGTTCTTC.

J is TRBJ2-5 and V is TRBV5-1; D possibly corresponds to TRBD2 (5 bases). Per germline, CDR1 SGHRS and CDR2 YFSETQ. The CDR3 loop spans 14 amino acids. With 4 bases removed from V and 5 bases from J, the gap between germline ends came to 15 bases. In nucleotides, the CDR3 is TGCGCCAGCAGCCTAAGGGAGTCGGGTGAGACCCAGTACTTC. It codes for CASSLRESGETQYF. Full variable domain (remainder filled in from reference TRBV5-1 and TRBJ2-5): KAGVTQTPRYLIKTRGQQVTLSCSPISGHRSVSWYQQTPGQGLQFLFEYFSETQRNKGNFPGRFSGRQFSNSRSEMNVSTLELGDSALYLCASSLRESGETQYFGPGTRLLVL.

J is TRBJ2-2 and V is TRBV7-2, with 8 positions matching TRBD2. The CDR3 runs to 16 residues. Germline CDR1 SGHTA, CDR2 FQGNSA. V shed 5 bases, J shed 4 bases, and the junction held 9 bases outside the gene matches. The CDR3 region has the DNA TGTGCCAGCAGCCGCAACCAAGCGGGGGCCACCGGGGAGCTGTTTTTT. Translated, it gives CASSRNQAGATGELFF. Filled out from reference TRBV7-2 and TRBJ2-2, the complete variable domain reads GAGVSQSPSNKVTEKGKDVELRCDPISGHTALYWYRQSLGQGLEFLIYFQGNSAPDKSGLPSDRFSAERTGGSVSTLTIQRTQQEDSAVYLCASSRNQAGATGELFFGEGSRLTVL.

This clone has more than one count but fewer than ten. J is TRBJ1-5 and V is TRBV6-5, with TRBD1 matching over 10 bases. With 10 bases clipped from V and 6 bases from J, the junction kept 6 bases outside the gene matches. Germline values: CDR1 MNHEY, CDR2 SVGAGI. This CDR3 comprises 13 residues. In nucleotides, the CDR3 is TGTGCCAACTCGGGGGACAGGGGTCAGCCCCAGCATTTT. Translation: CANSGDRGQPQHF.

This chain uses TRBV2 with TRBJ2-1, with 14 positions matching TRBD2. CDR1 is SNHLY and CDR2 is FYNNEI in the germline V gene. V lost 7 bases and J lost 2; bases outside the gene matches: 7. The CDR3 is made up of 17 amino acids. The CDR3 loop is CASKGLAGGRAYNEQFF. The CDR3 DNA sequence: TGTGCCAGCAAAGGACTAGCGGGAGGCAGAGCCTACAATGAGCAGTTCTTC.

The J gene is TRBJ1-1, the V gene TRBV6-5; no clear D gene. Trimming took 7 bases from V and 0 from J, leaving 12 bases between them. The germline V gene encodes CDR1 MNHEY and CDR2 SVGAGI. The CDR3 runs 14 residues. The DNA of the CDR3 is TGTGCCAGCACTGGAGACGGGATGAACACTGAAGCTTTCTTT. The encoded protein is CASTGDGMNTEAFF.

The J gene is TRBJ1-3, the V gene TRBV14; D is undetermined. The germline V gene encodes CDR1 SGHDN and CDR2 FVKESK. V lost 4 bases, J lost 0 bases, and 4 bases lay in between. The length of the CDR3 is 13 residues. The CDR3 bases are TGTGCCAGCAGCCGTTACTCTGGAAACACCATATATTTT. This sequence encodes CASSRYSGNTIYF.

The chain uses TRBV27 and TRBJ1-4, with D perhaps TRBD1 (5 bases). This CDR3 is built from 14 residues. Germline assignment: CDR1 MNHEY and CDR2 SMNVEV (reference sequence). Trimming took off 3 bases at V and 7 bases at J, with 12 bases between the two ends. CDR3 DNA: TGTGCCAGCAGTTTTCAGGGATCGGGTGAAAAACTGTTTTTT. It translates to CASSFQGSGEKLFF. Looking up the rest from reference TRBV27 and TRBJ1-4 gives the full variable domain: EAQVTQNPRYLITVTGKKLTVTCSQNMNHEYMSWYRQDPGLGLRQIYYSMNVEVTDKGDVPEGYKVSRKEKRNFPLILESPSPNQTSLYFCASSFQGSGEKLFFGSGTQLSVL.

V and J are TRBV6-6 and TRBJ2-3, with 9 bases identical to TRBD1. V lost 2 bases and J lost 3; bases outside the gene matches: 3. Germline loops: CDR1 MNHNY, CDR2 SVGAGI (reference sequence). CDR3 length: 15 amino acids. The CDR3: CASSYGTGQTDTQYF. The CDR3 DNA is TGTGCCAGCAGTTACGGGACAGGGCAGACAGATACGCAGTATTTT.

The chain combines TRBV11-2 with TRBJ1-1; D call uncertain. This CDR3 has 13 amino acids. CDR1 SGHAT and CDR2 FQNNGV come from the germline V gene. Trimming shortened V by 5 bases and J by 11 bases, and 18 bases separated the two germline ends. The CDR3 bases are TGTGCCAGCAGCCTTCGCAGGTCGGCTGGGGCTTTCTTT. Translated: CASSLRRSAGAFF. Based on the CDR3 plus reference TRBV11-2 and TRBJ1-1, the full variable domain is EAGVAQSPRYKIIEKRQSVAFWCNPISGHATLYWYQQILGQGPKLLIQFQNNGVVDDSQLPKDRFSAERLKGVDSTLKIQPAKLEDSAVYLCASSLRRSAGAFFGQGTRLTVV.

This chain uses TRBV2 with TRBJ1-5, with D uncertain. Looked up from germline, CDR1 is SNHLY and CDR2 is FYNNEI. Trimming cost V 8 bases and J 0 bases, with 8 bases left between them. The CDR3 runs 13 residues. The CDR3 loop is CASRSYSNQPQHF. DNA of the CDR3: TGTGCCAGCCGGTCCTATAGCAATCAGCCCCAGCATTTT.

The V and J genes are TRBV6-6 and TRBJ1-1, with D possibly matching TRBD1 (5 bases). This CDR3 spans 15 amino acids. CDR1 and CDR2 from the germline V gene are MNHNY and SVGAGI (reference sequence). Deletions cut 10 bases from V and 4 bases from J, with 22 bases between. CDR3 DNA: TGTGCCACTGGGAGGGGTCAACCTAGAGGCACTGAAGCTTTCTTT. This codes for CATGRGQPRGTEAFF.

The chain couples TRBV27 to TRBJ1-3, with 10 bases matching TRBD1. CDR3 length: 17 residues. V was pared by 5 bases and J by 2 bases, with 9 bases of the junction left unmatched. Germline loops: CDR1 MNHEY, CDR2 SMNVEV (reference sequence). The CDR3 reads CASSEKGTGAPGNTIYF. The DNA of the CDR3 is TGTGCCAGCAGTGAAAAAGGGACAGGGGCGCCTGGAAACACCATATATTTT.

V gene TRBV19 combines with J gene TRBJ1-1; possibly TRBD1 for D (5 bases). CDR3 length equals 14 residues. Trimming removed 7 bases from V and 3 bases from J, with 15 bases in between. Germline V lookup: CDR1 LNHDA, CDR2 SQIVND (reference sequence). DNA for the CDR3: TGTGCCAGTACTGTACGGCTCAGGGACACTGAAGCTTTCTTT. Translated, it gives CASTVRLRDTEAFF.

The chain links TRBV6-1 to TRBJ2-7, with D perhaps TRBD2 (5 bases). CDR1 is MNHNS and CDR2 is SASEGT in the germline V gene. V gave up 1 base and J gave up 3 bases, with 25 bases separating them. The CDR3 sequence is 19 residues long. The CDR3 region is CASSEENVIQTTVDYEQYF. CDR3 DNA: TGTGCCAGCAGTGAAGAGAACGTAATCCAGACTACGGTGGACTACGAGCAGTACTTC.

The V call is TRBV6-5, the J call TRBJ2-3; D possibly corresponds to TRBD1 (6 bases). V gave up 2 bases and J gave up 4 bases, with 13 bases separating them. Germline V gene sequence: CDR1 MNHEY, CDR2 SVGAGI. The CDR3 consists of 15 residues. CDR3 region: CASSYRAGVADTQYF. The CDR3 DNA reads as TGTGCCAGCAGTTACAGGGCAGGGGTGGCAGATACGCAGTATTTT.

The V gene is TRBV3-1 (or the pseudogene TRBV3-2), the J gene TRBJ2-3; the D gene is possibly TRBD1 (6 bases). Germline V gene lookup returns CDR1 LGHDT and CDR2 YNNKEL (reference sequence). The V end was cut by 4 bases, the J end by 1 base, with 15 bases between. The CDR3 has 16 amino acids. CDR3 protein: CASSRRSAGGTDTQYF. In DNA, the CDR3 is TGTGCCAGCAGCCGACGGTCCGCAGGGGGCACAGATACGCAGTATTTT.

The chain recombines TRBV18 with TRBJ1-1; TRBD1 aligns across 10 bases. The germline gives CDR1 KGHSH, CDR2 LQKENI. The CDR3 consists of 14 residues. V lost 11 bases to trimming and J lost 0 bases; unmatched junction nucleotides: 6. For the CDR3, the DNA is TGTGCCGTCGGGGACAGGGGCCTGAACACTGAAGCTTTCTTT. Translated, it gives CAVGDRGLNTEAFF.

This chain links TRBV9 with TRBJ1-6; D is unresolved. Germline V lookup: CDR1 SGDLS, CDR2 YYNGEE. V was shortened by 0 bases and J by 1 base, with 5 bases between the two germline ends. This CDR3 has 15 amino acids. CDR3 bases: TGTGCCAGCAGCGTAGGAGGATCCTATAATTCACCCCTCCACTTT. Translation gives CASSVGGSYNSPLHF.

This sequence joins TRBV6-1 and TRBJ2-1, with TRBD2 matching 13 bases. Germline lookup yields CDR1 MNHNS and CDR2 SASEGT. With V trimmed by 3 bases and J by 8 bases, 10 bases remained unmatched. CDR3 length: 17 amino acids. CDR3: CASSEPLTSGGAYEQFF. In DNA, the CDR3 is TGTGCCAGCAGTGAGCCGCTAACTAGCGGGGGGGCCTATGAGCAGTTCTTC.

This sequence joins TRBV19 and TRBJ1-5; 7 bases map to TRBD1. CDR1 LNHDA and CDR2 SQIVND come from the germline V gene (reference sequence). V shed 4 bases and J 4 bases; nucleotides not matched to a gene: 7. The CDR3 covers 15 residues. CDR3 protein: CASSSRQGENQPQHF. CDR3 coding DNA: TGTGCCAGTAGTAGCCGACAGGGCGAGAATCAGCCCCAGCATTTT.

The DNA for the CDR3 is TGTGCCAGCAGTGGACAGGGCCCCTACGAGCAGTACTTC. Encoded protein: CASSGQGPYEQYF. The chain combines TRBV2 with TRBJ2-7; 7 nucleotides align to TRBD1. The CDR3 has 13 amino acids. CDR1 SNHLY and CDR2 FYNNEI come from the germline V gene. V was clipped by 4 bases and J by 2 bases; unmatched bases: 2.